What follows are 9 T cell receptor beta chains derived from one specimen sequenced in a study of neurological immune-mediated disorders. MiXCR, run by TCRdb on the 5' RACE reads, gives a single entry per CDR3 protein. The sample consists of tens of thousands of distinct CDR3 sequences, approximately 4.2% of them appearing once. What was sequenced was PBMCs. These receptors were collected from a man aged 45-60 years with multiple sclerosis.

As to this clonotype: Compared with germline, one end of the junction differs, possibly owing to a read error. The V call is TRBV7-9, the J call TRBJ2-1, with 7 bases that match TRBD1. Germline V lookup: CDR1 SEHNR, CDR2 FQNEAQ (reference sequence). The CDR3 runs to 13 residues. CDR3 region: CANSLGQANEQFF. CDR3 nucleotides: TGTGCCAACAGCTTAGGACAGGCCAATGAGCAGTTCTTC.

This clonotype was detected a few times. The rearrangement links TRBV20-1 to TRBJ1-1; D is unresolved. This CDR3 is 13 amino acids long. Looked up from germline, CDR1 is DFQATT and CDR2 is SNEGSKA (reference sequence). V lost 0 bases and J lost 6, with 11 bases in between. This CDR3 reads CSARDSYKAEAFF. CDR3 nucleotide sequence: TGCAGTGCTAGAGACAGTTATAAAGCTGAAGCTTTCTTT.

This clonotype was seen many times. This sequence joins TRBV7-2 and TRBJ2-5; D ambiguous. The CDR3 is made up of 13 amino acids. Between the trimmed V and J ends, which lost 5 bases and 3 bases, there was a span of 10 bases. CDR1 is SGHTA and CDR2 is FQGNSA in the germline V gene. The CDR3 DNA reads as TGTGCCAGCAGCATTACGTTGAAAGAGACCCAGTACTTC. Its protein is CASSITLKETQYF.

This clonotype appeared many times. V is TRBV5-1 and J is TRBJ1-1; perhaps TRBD1 as D (5 bases). Germline assignment: CDR1 SGHRS and CDR2 YFSETQ. The CDR3 is 16 residues long. With 4 bases removed from V and 4 bases from J, the gap between germline ends came to 20 bases. CDR3 DNA sequence: TGCGCCAGCAGCCTTGTAACCGACAGCCGGCGCACTGAAGCTTTCTTT. Amino acids: CASSLVTDSRRTEAFF.

This clonotype was found many times. V gene TRBV3-1 combines with J gene TRBJ2-4; possibly TRBD1 for D (6 bases). The CDR3 covers 15 residues. Germline lookup yields CDR1 LGHDT and CDR2 YNNKEL (reference sequence). The V gene lost 4 bases and the J gene lost 0 bases, with 10 bases spanning the gap. As DNA, the CDR3 is TGTGCCAGCAGCCGGGACACCGTAGCCAAAAACATTCAGTACTTC. Its protein product is CASSRDTVAKNIQYF.

This clonotype was seen repeatedly, ten times or more. This chain joins TRBV10-3 and TRBJ2-7; 7 bases fit TRBD2. This CDR3 is built from 11 residues. V dropped 4 bases and J dropped 6; count of bases not matched to a gene: 0. CDR1 and CDR2 (germline): ENHRY, SYGVKD. CDR3 DNA: TGTGCCATCAGTGGCGGGGGCGAGCAGTACGTC. Protein: CAISGGGEQYV.

The sample holds many counts of this clonotype. V gene TRBV20-1 combines with J gene TRBJ2-5; D may match TRBD1 or TRBD2 (6 bases each). The CDR3 has 16 residues. V gave up 0 bases and J gave up 6 bases, with 20 bases separating them. Germline loops: CDR1 DFQATT, CDR2 SNEGSKA (reference sequence). The DNA of the CDR3 is TGCAGTGCTAGAGATCTCGACGGGGGCGTTGGGCAGACCCAGTACTTC. Translated, it gives CSARDLDGGVGQTQYF.

This clonotype was recorded many times. The chain links TRBV7-9 to TRBJ1-1; D gene uncertain. The CDR3 has 12 residues. With 8 bases removed from V and 10 bases from J, the gap between germline ends came to 17 bases. Germline V gene lookup returns CDR1 SEHNR and CDR2 FQNEAQ (reference sequence). The CDR3 is CASPPSGNGAFF. The CDR3 DNA reads as TGTGCCAGCCCCCCGTCCGGGAACGGAGCTTTCTTT.

This clonotype was seen ten or more times. This chain links TRBV20-1 with TRBJ2-3, with TRBD2 as a possible D gene (5 bases). Trimming took off 2 bases at V and 2 bases at J, with 11 bases between the two ends. Germline CDR1 and CDR2: DFQATT and SNEGSKA (reference sequence). CDR3 length equals 14 residues. In DNA, the CDR3 is TGCAGTGCTAGAAGAGGGCCTCACACAGATACGCAGTATTTT. It encodes CSARRGPHTDTQYF.